This is a list of T cell receptor beta chains from one sample in a study of blood T cell repertoires in COVID-19. Sequencing was performed with immunoSEQ multiplex PCR; in TCRdb, only in-frame clones are kept and a portion is missing. The table includes some 100,000 clones, around four fifths detected once. The sample comprised peripheral blood. The source of these receptors is a woman in her seventies with active or convalescent COVID-19. Each CDR3 is given with its conserved first and last residue. Each record gives: D gene, clone size, J gene, V gene, CDR3 DNA, CDR3 protein. A D gene is named only where the DNA matches it firmly. Not all rows give a size; the values are once, few, many and, for expanded clones, a class.

d_gene: TRBD1; abundance: NA; j_gene: TRBJ2-7; v_gene: TRBV7-2; CDR3nt: TGTGCCAGCAGCCTTAATGTAGGGACAGGACTGGGCGAGCAGTACTTC; CDR3aa: CASSLNVGTGLGEQYF
d_gene: NA; abundance: few; j_gene: TRBJ1-3; v_gene: TRBV9; CDR3nt: TGTGCCAGCAGCCAAACGGGCAGGGTGAGTGCTGGAAACACCATATATTTT; CDR3aa: CASSQTGRVSAGNTIYF
d_gene: NA; abundance: NA; j_gene: TRBJ2-1; v_gene: TRBV6-5; CDR3nt: TGTGCCAGCAGGCTACTGGCGGGGGCGAACAATGAGCAGTTCTTC; CDR3aa: CASRLLAGANNEQFF
d_gene: NA; abundance: NA; j_gene: TRBJ2-1; v_gene: TRBV3-1/TRBV3-2; CDR3nt: TGTGCCAGCAGCCAAGGATGGGGAGGGGGTGCCTACAATGAGCAGTTCTTC; CDR3aa: CASSQGWGGGAYNEQFF
d_gene: NA; abundance: NA; j_gene: TRBJ1-4; v_gene: TRBV6-5; CDR3nt: TGTGCCAGCAGTCGCCGGGGGGGCGAGAGAAAACTGTTTTTT; CDR3aa: CASSRRGGERKLFF
d_gene: TRBD1; abundance: NA; j_gene: TRBJ1-2; v_gene: TRBV3-1/TRBV3-2; CDR3nt: TGTGCCAGCAGTACGTTGGGACAGGGGTCCTACACCTTC; CDR3aa: CASSTLGQGSYTF
d_gene: NA; abundance: NA; j_gene: TRBJ2-3; v_gene: TRBV5-1; CDR3nt: TGCGCCAGCAGCTTGGTTGGTTCGGGGGATACGCAGTATTTT; CDR3aa: CASSLVGSGDTQYF
d_gene: TRBD1; abundance: NA; j_gene: TRBJ2-7; v_gene: TRBV27; CDR3nt: TGTGCCAGCAGTTTGAAGCCGGGACAGGGCTACGAGCAGTACTTC; CDR3aa: CASSLKPGQGYEQYF
d_gene: TRBD1; abundance: NA; j_gene: TRBJ1-4; v_gene: TRBV29-1; CDR3nt: TGCAGCGTTGAATTGGGACAGACTAATGAAAAACTGTTTTTT; CDR3aa: CSVELGQTNEKLFF
d_gene: NA; abundance: NA; j_gene: TRBJ1-1; v_gene: TRBV6-5; CDR3nt: TGTGCCAGCAAACGGCAGGCTGAAGCTTTCTTT; CDR3aa: CASKRQAEAFF
d_gene: NA; abundance: NA; j_gene: TRBJ2-2; v_gene: TRBV3-1/TRBV3-2; CDR3nt: TGTGCCAGCGCTGACTCCCCCGGGGAGCTGTTTTTT; CDR3aa: CASADSPGELFF
d_gene: NA; abundance: NA; j_gene: TRBJ1-5; v_gene: TRBV18; CDR3nt: TGTGCCAGCTCACCACTGAGGGCGGACAATCAGCCCCAGCATTTT; CDR3aa: CASSPLRADNQPQHF
d_gene: TRBD1; abundance: NA; j_gene: TRBJ2-7; v_gene: TRBV5-1; CDR3nt: TGCGCCAGCGGAAGAGGGGGACAGGGTGGTAACGAGCAGTACTTC; CDR3aa: CASGRGGQGGNEQYF
d_gene: TRBD2; abundance: NA; j_gene: TRBJ2-5; v_gene: TRBV5-1; CDR3nt: TGCGCCAGCAGCTTGGGACTAGCGGGGGCAGAGACCCAGTACTTC; CDR3aa: CASSLGLAGAETQYF
d_gene: TRBD1; abundance: NA; j_gene: TRBJ1-5; v_gene: TRBV28; CDR3nt: TGTGCCAGCAGCCTGACAGGGGGCGGAGAGCCCCAGCATTTT; CDR3aa: CASSLTGGGEPQHF
d_gene: NA; abundance: NA; j_gene: TRBJ2-3; v_gene: TRBV3-1/TRBV3-2; CDR3nt: TGTGCCAGCAGCCAGGGGACTGGTATGGTTACGCAGTATTTT; CDR3aa: CASSQGTGMVTQYF
d_gene: NA; abundance: NA; j_gene: TRBJ1-4; v_gene: TRBV11-2; CDR3nt: TGTGCCAGCAGCTTAGATCGGAGGGAAACAAATGAAAAACTGTTTTTT; CDR3aa: CASSLDRRETNEKLFF